This T cell receptor (beta chain) was identified during a study of neurological immune-mediated disorders. Study outcomes and limitations: On phylogenetic grouping, the repertoires of 18 of 34 multiple sclerosis patients fell within one related-CDR3 cluster, constituting a possible signature.

TCRdb redid the calling of the 5' RACE reads with MiXCR, one entry per CDR3 protein. In the table there are approximately 82,000 distinct CDR3 sequences, 2% to 3% of which are singletons. Unsorted libraries were generated from 2 million PBMCs held at -80 degrees C. This clonotype was picked up many times. Its antigen is still unknown. The CDR3 sequence is 15 residues long. The V and J ends lost 6 bases and 0 bases, in that order; junction bases with no gene match: 4. The source material was PBMCs. This TCR derives from a woman in her thirties with multiple sclerosis. This sequence joins TRBV12-3 or TRBV12-4 and TRBJ2-2; 7 bases map to TRBD1. The CDR3 loop is CASRTGTANTGELFF. In nucleotides, the CDR3 is TGTGCCAGCAGGACCGGGACAGCGAACACCGGGGAGCTGTTTTTT.